This passage covers 16 T cell receptor beta chains from one sample sequenced in a study of post-analysis software for immune sequencing data. Overall study results and limits: Five TRBV segments, including TRBV5-6, TRBV5-1 and TRBV20-1, were more frequent in patients than controls.

The antigens for these receptors are not known. Unique molecular identifiers were built into the TCR beta cDNA libraries. MiXCR, applied by TCRdb to the PCR reads, yields one record per CDR3 protein. Of under 200,000 distinct CDR3 sequences in the sample, roughly 28% were seen once. Material for sequencing was blood. The receptors were gathered from a girl under 18 with multiple sclerosis.

The table lists this clonotype with a few counts. The gene calls are TRBV5-1 and TRBJ1-6; unclear D gene. V was clipped by 5 bases and J by 7 bases, with 10 bases between them. The CDR3 has 13 residues. Germline V lookup: CDR1 SGHRS, CDR2 YFSETQ. Here the CDR3 reads CASRRETNSPLHF. The CDR3 coding sequence is TGCGCCAGCAGGAGGGAAACCAATTCACCCCTCCACTTT.

This clonotype was picked up many times. The chain employs TRBV29-1 and TRBJ2-7; D gene unclear. Germline V gene data show CDR1 as SQVTM and CDR2 as ANQGSEA. V lost 0 bases and J 2 bases, leaving 8 bases between the germline ends. This CDR3 is 13 amino acids long. The CDR3 DNA sequence: TGCAGCGTTGAAGATCGTAGGACCTACGAGCAGTACTTC. This gives the protein CSVEDRRTYEQYF.

A few counts support this clonotype. The chain has TRBV5-1 and TRBJ2-7; 10 bases agree with TRBD1. Germline V CDR1 and CDR2: SGHRS, YFSETQ. The CDR3 is 16 amino acids. Losses at the gene ends were 4 bases for V and 2 bases for J; bases not matched to a gene: 9. CDR3 sequence reads: CASSAPGQGETYEQYF. In nucleotides, the CDR3 is TGCGCCAGCAGCGCCCCTGGACAGGGGGAGACCTACGAGCAGTACTTC.

This clonotype turned up a few times. Being one base from a much bigger clone, this may be a read error. J is TRBJ2-7 and V is TRBV4-1; 9 bases match TRBD2. Per germline, CDR1 MGHRA and CDR2 YSYEKL. Trimming took 3 bases from V and 5 from J; bases not matched to a gene: 11. The CDR3 is 16 residues long. CDR3 bases: TGCGCCAGCAGCCAGAACGGGAAGCGGGAGGCCCACGAGCAGTACTTC. Protein product: CASSQNGKREAHEQYF.

Many counts were recorded for this clonotype. The chain links TRBV29-1 to TRBJ2-7; no firm D call. CDR3 length equals 13 residues. Germline assignment: CDR1 SQVTM and CDR2 ANQGSEA. The V end was cut by 6 bases, the J end by 1 base, with 13 bases between. The CDR3 reads CSVQRFSSYEQYF. Here the CDR3 DNA reads TGCAGCGTCCAAAGGTTCTCATCCTACGAGCAGTACTTC.

This clonotype appeared once. A read error may be the cause here, since a much bigger clone is one base away. The chain couples TRBV20-1 to TRBJ1-4; D perhaps matches TRBD1 (6 bases). The CDR3 is 12 amino acids. The V gene's germline CDR1 is DFQATT and CDR2 SNEGSKA (reference sequence). CDR3 in DNA: TGCAGTGTAGGGGGGCCTAATGAAAAACGGTTTTTT. It specifies CSVGGPNEKRFF.

The table lists this clonotype with many counts. The CDR3 loop reads CASSSAREGEQFF. The CDR3 nucleotides read TGTGCCAGCAGTTCGGCTCGGGAAGGTGAGCAGTTCTTC. The chain has TRBV12-3 or TRBV12-4 and TRBJ2-1; TRBD2 is a possible D gene (5 bases). V lost 4 bases and J lost 9, with 13 bases in between. The CDR3 runs 13 residues.

This clonotype was seen at least ten times. The V call is TRBV10-3, the J call TRBJ2-5; D call uncertain. This CDR3 has 12 residues. Germline CDR1 and CDR2: ENHRY and SYGVKD. V gave up 3 bases and J gave up 1 base, with 3 bases separating them. Here the CDR3 reads CAISDGQETQYF. The CDR3 DNA follows: TGTGCCATCAGTGACGGCCAAGAGACCCAGTACTTC.

The chain combines TRBV12-3 or TRBV12-4 with TRBJ1-6; D is ambiguous. CDR3 size: 14 residues. V dropped 6 bases and J dropped 0 bases, with 6 bases sitting between them. In DNA, the CDR3 is TGTGCCAGCAGGGGCAGCTCCTATAATTCACCCCTCCACTTT. Amino acids: CASRGSSYNSPLHF.

This sequence joins TRBV6-2 or TRBV6-3 and TRBJ1-1; no definite D call. Trimming removed 11 bases from V and 3 bases from J, with 13 bases in between. Germline loops: CDR1 MNHEY, CDR2 SVGEGT. CDR3 length: 12 residues. The CDR3 sequence: CAGKSGDTEAFF. CDR3 coding DNA: TGTGCCGGCAAGTCAGGCGACACTGAAGCTTTCTTT.

The rearrangement uses TRBV12-3 or TRBV12-4 and TRBJ2-1, with 10 nucleotides matching TRBD1. The J call is uncertain, as TRBJ2-7 better fits the DNA end. The CDR3 extends over 15 amino acids. In DNA form, the CDR3 reads TGTGCCAGCAGTTTGGGGACAGGGGTGACCAATGAGCAGTACTTC. Its protein product is CASSLGTGVTNEQYF.

This clonotype has ten or more counts. V and J are TRBV28 and TRBJ1-2; the D is unclear. This CDR3 has 13 amino acids. CDR1 is MDHEN, CDR2 SYDVKM, per germline. Trimming shortened V by 3 bases and J by 8 bases, and 13 bases separated the two germline ends. This chain's CDR3 is CASSFRYGEGYTF. The CDR3 DNA follows: TGTGCCAGCAGTTTTCGGTATGGGGAGGGCTACACCTTC.

V is TRBV6-6 and J is TRBJ1-1; D is ambiguous. The CDR3 consists of 13 residues. Deletions cut 0 bases from V and 2 bases from J, with 4 bases between. Germline CDR1 reads MNHNY; CDR2 reads SVGAGI (reference sequence). The CDR3 DNA reads TGTGCCAGCAGTTACTCTCAAAACACTGAAGCTTTCTTT. It is translated as CASSYSQNTEAFF.

The V gene is TRBV5-1, the J gene TRBJ2-7; 9 nucleotides match TRBD1. The CDR3 length is 15 residues. Germline V gives CDR1 SGHRS, CDR2 YFSETQ. V trimming: 3 bases; J trimming: 5 bases; junction bases outside the gene matches: 9. CDR3 sequence (DNA): TGCGCCAGCAGCTCGGGACAGGGACAGGACGACGAGCAGTACTTC. Encoded protein: CASSSGQGQDDEQYF.

This clonotype was observed a few times. The chain uses TRBV25-1 and TRBJ2-1; TRBD2 matches 14 bases. Trimming cost V 3 bases and J 12 bases; bases outside gene matches: 4. The germline V gene has CDR1 MGHDK and CDR2 SYGVNS. This CDR3 has 14 residues. The CDR3: CASSETSGGAVQFF. In DNA form, the CDR3 reads TGTGCCAGCAGTGAGACTAGCGGGGGGGCCGTGCAGTTCTTC.

Notes on this clonotype: This may be a read error: a much more frequent sequence differs by one nucleotide. The chain employs TRBV29-1 and TRBJ2-1, with a tentative D call TRBD1 (6 bases). The CDR3 is made up of 12 amino acids. Germline CDR1 reads SQVTM; CDR2 reads ANQGSEA. CDR3 nucleotides: TGCCGCGTGGTACCACAGGGAGCTGAGCAGTTCTTC. Its translation is CRVVPQGAEQFF.